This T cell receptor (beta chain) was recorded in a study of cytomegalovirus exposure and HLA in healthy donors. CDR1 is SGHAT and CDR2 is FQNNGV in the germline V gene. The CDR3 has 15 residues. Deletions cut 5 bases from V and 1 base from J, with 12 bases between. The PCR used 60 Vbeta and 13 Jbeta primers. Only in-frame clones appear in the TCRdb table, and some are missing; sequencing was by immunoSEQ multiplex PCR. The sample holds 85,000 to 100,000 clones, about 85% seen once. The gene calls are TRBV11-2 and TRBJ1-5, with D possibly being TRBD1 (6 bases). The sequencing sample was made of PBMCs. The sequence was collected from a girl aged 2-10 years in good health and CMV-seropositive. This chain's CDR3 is CASSRTGTSNQPQHF. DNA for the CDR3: TGTGCCAGCAGCAGAACAGGGACAAGCAATCAGCCCCAGCATTTT.